The present entry profiles one TCR beta chain with its context. Its specificity is not known. This sample was included in a study of graft-versus-host responses after intestinal transplantation. Study at large: Each transplant was multivisceral, liver-intestinal, or isolated intestinal.

Per the germline V gene, CDR1 is LNHDA and CDR2 is SQIVND (reference sequence). The CDR3 sequence is 9 residues long. V gave up 9 bases and J gave up 9 bases; unmatched junction bases: 1. Findings of the study overall: Recipient marrow contained GvH clones, some of which appeared first in ileum or blood. After transplant, early declines in HvG clones were associated with peak levels of circulating GvH clones.

The method was immunoSEQ multiplex PCR; TCRdb's version includes in-frame clones alone and lacks a portion of them. Of about 90,000 clones in the sample, around 84% were seen once. This chain joins TRBV19 and TRBJ2-7; 8 nucleotides match TRBD1. Sequences were derived from unstimulated CD4+ T cells sorted from spleen or lymph node cells, sampled before intestinal transplant. This TCR derives from a human donor who received an intestinal transplant. The CDR3 DNA is TGTGCCAGAGGGACAGGGCAGTACTTC. Protein product: CARGTGQYF.